This T cell receptor beta chain was sequenced during a study of tumor and adjacent non-tumor tissue in lung cancer. Study details: Aged roughly 31 to 80 years, patients included roughly ten men and roughly five women with stage I to III disease. Each sample yielded some 4 million productive TCRbeta reads on average.

The template was RNA from unsorted bulk tissue. TCRbeta libraries were built with three rounds of nested PCR, modified from ARM-PCR. TCRdb reprocessed the multiplex PCR reads via MiXCR and lists one record per CDR3 protein. The table has approximately 71,000 distinct CDR3 sequences, 60% seen once. The CDR3 is made up of 13 amino acids. Germline values: CDR1 ENHRY, CDR2 SYGVKD. The study's findings and limits: Compared with tumor, normal lung showed significantly lower TCR diversity. Shorter survival was associated with higher TCR diversity in tumors.

Note on this clonotype: Antigen specificity is unknown. Its ends do not fully match the called genes, so a read error is possible.

The chain has TRBV10-3 and TRBJ1-2; possible D gene TRBD1, 6 bases. The clonotype was recovered from a man over 45 with non-small cell lung cancer. The sample comprised lung tumor tissue. CDR3 sequence reads: CTISTGIAGGYTF. The CDR3 DNA reads as TGTACCATCAGCACAGGGATCGCTGGTGGCTACACCTTC.